The sample holds a few counts of the clone carrying this TCR beta chain. The same CDR3 arises from other DNA sequences in this sample as well. Sequencing was performed with immunoSEQ multiplex PCR; in TCRdb, only in-frame clones are kept and a portion is missing. Of about 74,000 clones in the sample, around 95% were seen once. The data originate from a study of technical replicates of blood from a handful of donors. Germline V CDR1 and CDR2: ENHRY, SYGVKD. The CDR3 extends over 15 amino acids. V shed 6 bases and J 5 bases; nucleotides not matched to a gene: 7. This chain joins TRBV10-3 and TRBJ1-4; 9 bases are a match to TRBD1. The sample was T cells isolated from PBMCs. The clonotype comes from a human donor in good health. Here the CDR3 reads CAISETGTGNEKLFF. Here the CDR3 DNA reads TGTGCCATCAGCGAGACCGGGACAGGGAATGAAAAACTGTTTTTT.